The 5 T cell receptor beta chains in this list originate from one sample, sequenced in a study of T cell changes during pregnancy in multiple sclerosis. Repertoires were generated with immunoSEQ multiplex PCR, while TCRdb's copy carries only in-frame clones and drops some. This sample yields more than 65,000 clones, of which 75% to 95% are seen a single time; approximately 0.41% belongs to the top ten. Source: CD4+ T cells from peripheral blood mononuclear cells, taken before pregnancy. Receptor source: a female donor with multiple sclerosis, enrolled in a pregnancy study.

The genes are TRBV28 and TRBJ2-1; D unclear. CDR3 length: 12 residues. Trimming pared 6 bases from V and 6 bases from J, leaving 9 bases between. Germline V lookup: CDR1 MDHEN, CDR2 SYDVKM. CDR3 bases: TGTGCCAGCAGCTCGAACAGCAATGAGCAGTTCTTC. It encodes CASSSNSNEQFF. Together with reference TRBV28 and TRBJ2-1, the CDR3 gives the full variable domain: DVKVTQSSRYLVKRTGEKVFLECVQDMDHENMFWYRQDPGLGLRLIYFSYDVKMKEKGDIPEGYSVSREKKERFSLILESASTNQTSMYLCASSSNSNEQFFGPGTRLTVL.

The chain links TRBV28 to TRBJ2-2; D is unresolved. Trimming removed 3 bases at V and 7 bases at J, with 15 bases between. The CDR3 sequence is 15 residues long. Germline CDR1 and CDR2: MDHEN and SYDVKM. CDR3 sequence: CASSFGGRKNGELFF. CDR3 in DNA: TGTGCCAGCAGTTTTGGTGGGCGCAAGAACGGGGAGCTGTTTTTT.

This clone was counted only a few times. The chain combines TRBV2 with TRBJ1-4; 7 bases align to TRBD1. Germline V gives CDR1 SNHLY, CDR2 FYNNEI. The CDR3 spans 15 residues. Trimming removed 3 bases from V and 6 bases from J; junction bases left unmatched: 7. The chain's CDR3 is CASSDLDRTDEKLFF. CDR3 sequence (DNA): TGTGCCAGCAGTGACCTGGACAGGACGGATGAAAAACTGTTTTTT.

This chain links TRBV7-3 with TRBJ1-2; 9 nucleotides agree with TRBD1. V lost 3 bases and J lost 8; bases outside the gene matches: 13. Per germline, CDR1 SGHTA and CDR2 FQGTGA. The CDR3 totals 16 residues. CDR3 DNA: TGTGCCAGCAGCTTCGACGGTCCGGGGACAGGGTACGGCTACACCTTC. This codes for CASSFDGPGTGYGYTF.

V gene TRBV10-3 combines with J gene TRBJ1-6; the match to TRBD1 covers 11 bases. CDR1 is ENHRY, CDR2 SYGVKD, per germline. This CDR3 is 18 amino acids long. V trimming: 6 bases; J trimming: 12 bases; junction bases outside the gene matches: 19. This CDR3 reads CAISAFPPGQGDLGPLHF. The DNA for the CDR3 is TGTGCCATCAGCGCATTCCCCCCGGGACAGGGGGACTTGGGACCCCTCCACTTT.